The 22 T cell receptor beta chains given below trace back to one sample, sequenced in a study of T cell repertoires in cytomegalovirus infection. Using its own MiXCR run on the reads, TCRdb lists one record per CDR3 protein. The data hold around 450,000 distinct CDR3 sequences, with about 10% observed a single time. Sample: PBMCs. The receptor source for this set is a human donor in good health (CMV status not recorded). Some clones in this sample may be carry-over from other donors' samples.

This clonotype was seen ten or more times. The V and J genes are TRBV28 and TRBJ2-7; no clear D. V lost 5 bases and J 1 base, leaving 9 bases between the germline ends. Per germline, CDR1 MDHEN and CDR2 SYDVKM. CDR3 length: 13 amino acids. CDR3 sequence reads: CASSAVLSYEQYF. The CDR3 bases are TGTGCCAGCAGTGCGGTTCTATCCTACGAGCAGTACTTC.

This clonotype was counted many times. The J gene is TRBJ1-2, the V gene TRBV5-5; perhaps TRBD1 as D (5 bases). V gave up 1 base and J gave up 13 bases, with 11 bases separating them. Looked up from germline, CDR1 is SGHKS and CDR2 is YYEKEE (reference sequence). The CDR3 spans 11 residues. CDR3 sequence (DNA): TGTGCCAGCAGCTTGACAGGTTCTTTCACCTTC. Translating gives CASSLTGSFTF. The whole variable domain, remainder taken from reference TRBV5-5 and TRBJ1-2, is DAGVTQSPTHLIKTRGQQVTLRCSPISGHKSVSWYQQVLGQGPQFIFQYYEKEERGRGNFPDRFSARQFPNYSSELNVNALLLGDSALYLCASSLTGSFTFGSGTRLTVV.

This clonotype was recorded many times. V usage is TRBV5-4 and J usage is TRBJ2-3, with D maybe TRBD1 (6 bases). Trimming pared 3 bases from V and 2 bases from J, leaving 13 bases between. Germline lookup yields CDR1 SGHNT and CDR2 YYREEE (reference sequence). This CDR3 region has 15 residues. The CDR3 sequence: CASSSEGGYTDTQYF. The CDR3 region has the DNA TGTGCCAGCAGCTCCGAAGGGGGTTACACAGATACGCAGTATTTT.

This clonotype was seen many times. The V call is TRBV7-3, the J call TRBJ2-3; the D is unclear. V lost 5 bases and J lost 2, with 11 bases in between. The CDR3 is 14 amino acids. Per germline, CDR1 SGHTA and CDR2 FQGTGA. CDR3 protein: CASSNYPITDTQYF. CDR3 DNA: TGTGCCAGCAGCAATTACCCTATCACAGATACGCAGTATTTT.

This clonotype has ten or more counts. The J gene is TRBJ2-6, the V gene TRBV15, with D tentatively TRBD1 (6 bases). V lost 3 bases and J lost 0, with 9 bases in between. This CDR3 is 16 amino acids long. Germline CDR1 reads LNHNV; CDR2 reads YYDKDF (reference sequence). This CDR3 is CATSRGDISGANVLTF. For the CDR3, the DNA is TGTGCCACCAGCAGGGGGGACATCTCTGGGGCCAACGTCCTGACTTTC.

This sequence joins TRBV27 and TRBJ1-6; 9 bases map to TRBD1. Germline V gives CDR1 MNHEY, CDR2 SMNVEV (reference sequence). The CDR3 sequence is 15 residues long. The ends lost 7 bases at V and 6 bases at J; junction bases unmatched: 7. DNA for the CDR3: TGTGCCAGCACCTGGGGGACAGGGAGTAATTCACCCCTCCACTTT. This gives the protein CASTWGTGSNSPLHF.

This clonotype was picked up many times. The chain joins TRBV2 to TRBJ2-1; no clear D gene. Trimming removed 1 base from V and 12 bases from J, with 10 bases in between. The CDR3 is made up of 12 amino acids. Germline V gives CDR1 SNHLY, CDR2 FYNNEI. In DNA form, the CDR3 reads TGTGCCAGCAGTGAAGGATGGGAAGGGCAGTTCTTC. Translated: CASSEGWEGQFF.

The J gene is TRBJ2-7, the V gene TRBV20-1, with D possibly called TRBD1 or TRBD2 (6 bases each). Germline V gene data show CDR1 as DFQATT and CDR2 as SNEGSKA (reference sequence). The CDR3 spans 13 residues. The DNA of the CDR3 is TGCACCCTGGGGGGCGGGCTGACCTACGAGCAGTACTTC. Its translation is CTLGGGLTYEQYF.

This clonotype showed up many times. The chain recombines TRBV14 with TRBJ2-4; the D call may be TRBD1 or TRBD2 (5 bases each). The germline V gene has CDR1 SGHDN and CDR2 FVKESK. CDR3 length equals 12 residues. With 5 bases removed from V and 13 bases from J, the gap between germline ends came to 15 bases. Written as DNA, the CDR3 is TGTGCCAGCAGCATACCCGGGGCTAAACAGTACTTC. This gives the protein CASSIPGAKQYF.

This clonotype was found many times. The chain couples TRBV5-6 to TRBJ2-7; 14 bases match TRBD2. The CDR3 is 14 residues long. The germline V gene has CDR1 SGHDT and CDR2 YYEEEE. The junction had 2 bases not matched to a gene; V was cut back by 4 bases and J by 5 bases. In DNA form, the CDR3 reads TGTGCCAGCAGCGAGGGACTAGCGGGAGACGAGCAGTACTTC. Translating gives CASSEGLAGDEQYF.

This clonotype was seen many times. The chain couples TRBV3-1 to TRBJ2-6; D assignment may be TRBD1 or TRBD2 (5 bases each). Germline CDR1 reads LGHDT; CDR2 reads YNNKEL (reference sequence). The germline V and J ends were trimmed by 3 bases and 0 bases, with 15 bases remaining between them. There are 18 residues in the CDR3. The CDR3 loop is CASSHTRDRRSGANVLTF. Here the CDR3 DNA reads TGTGCCAGCAGCCACACCCGGGACCGACGCTCTGGGGCCAACGTCCTGACTTTC.

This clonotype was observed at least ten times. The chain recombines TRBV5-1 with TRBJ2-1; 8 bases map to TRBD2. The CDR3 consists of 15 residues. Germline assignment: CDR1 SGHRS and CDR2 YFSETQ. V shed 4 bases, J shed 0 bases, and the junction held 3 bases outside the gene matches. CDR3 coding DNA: TGCGCCAGCAGCATTAGCGGGGCCTCCTACAATGAGCAGTTCTTC. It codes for CASSISGASYNEQFF.

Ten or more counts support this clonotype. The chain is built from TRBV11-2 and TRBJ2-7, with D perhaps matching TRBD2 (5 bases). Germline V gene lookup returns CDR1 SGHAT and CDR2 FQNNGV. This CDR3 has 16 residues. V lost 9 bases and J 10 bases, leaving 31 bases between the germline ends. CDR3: CARPGVKRASLLPQYF. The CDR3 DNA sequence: TGTGCCAGGCCCGGAGTAAAGAGGGCTTCCCTGCTCCCCCAGTACTTC.

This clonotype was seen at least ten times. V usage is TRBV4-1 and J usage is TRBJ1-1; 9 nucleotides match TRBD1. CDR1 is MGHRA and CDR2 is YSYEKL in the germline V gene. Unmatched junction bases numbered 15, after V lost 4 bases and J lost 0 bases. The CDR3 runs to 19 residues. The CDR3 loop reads CASSLQGQGPKYMNTEAFF. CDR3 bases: TGCGCCAGCAGCCTACAGGGACAGGGACCGAAATACATGAACACTGAAGCTTTCTTT.

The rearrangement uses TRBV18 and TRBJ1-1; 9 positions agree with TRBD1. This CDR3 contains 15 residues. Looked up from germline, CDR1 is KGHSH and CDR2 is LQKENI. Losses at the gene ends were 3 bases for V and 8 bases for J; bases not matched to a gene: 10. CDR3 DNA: TGTGCCAGCTCACCGAGGACAGGGGCCCCTAGCGAAGCTTTCTTT. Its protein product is CASSPRTGAPSEAFF.

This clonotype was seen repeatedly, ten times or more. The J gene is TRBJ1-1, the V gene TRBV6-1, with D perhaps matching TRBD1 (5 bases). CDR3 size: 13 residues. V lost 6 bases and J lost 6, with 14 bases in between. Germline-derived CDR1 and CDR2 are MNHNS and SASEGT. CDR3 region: CASRGQGRSEAFF. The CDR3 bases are TGTGCCAGCAGGGGGCAGGGAAGATCTGAAGCTTTCTTT.

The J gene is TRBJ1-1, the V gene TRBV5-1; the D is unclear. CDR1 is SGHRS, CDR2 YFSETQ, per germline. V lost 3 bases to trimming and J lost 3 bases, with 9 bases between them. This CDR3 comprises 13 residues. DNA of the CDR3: TGCGCCAGCAGCTACACAGCGGACACTGAAGCTTTCTTT. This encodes CASSYTADTEAFF.

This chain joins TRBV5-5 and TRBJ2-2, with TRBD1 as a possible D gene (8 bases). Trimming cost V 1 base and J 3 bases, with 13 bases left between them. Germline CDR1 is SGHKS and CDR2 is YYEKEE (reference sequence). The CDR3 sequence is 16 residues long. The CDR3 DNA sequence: TGTGCCAGCAGCTTGAGGACAGGGAGGGACACCGGGGAGCTGTTTTTT. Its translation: CASSLRTGRDTGELFF.

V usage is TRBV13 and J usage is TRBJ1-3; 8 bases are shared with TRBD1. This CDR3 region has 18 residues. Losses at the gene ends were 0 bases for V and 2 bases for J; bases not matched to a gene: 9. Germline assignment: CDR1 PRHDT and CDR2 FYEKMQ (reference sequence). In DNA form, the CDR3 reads TGTGCCAGCAGCTTAGGAAGTCGGTGGACAGGGACTGGAAACACCATATATTTT. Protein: CASSLGSRWTGTGNTIYF.

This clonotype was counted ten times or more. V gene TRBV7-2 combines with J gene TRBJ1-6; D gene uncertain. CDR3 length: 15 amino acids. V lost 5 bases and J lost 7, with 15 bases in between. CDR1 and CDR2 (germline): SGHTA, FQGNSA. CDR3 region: CASSKTGGINSPLHF. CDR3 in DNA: TGTGCCAGCAGCAAAACCGGCGGCATCAATTCACCCCTCCACTTT.

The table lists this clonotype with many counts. CDR3 region: CASRTREEPYGYTF. DNA of the CDR3: TGTGCCAGCAGGACCAGGGAAGAACCCTATGGCTACACCTTC. The J gene is TRBJ1-2, the V gene TRBV12-3 or TRBV12-4; D possibly corresponds to TRBD1 (5 bases). There are 14 residues in the CDR3. Trimming stripped 6 bases from V and 4 bases from J, with 15 bases between.

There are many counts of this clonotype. The CDR3 DNA is TGCAGCGTTGCTGGAGCGGAGGAGACCCAGTACTTC. It codes for CSVAGAEETQYF. V gene TRBV29-1 combines with J gene TRBJ2-5, with TRBD2 as a possible D gene (5 bases). The CDR3 extends over 12 amino acids. V was trimmed by 4 bases and J by 5 bases, leaving 11 bases between them. Germline V gives CDR1 SQVTM, CDR2 ANQGSEA.